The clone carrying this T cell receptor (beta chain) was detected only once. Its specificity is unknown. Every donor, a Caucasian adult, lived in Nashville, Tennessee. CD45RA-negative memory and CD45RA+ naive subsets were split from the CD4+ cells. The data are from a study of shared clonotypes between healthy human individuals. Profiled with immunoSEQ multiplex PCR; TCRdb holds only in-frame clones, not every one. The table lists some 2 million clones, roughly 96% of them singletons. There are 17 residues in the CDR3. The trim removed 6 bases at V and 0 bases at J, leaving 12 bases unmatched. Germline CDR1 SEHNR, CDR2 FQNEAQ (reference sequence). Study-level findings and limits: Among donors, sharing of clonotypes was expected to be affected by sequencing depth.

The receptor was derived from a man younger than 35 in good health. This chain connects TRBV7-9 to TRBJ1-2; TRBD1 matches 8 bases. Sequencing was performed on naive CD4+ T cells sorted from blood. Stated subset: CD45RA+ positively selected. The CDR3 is CASREGGQAYSNYGYTF. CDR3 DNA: TGTGCCAGCAGAGAAGGGGGACAGGCATACTCTAACTATGGCTACACCTTC.